Listed below are T cell receptor beta chains from one sample, sequenced in a study of cytomegalovirus exposure and HLA in healthy donors. Measured with immunoSEQ multiplex PCR; TCRdb has only the in-frame clones, and not every one. This table holds approximately 250,000 clones, around 80% found once. Input material: PBMCs. These receptor sequences come from a boy aged 5 to 17 in good health and CMV-seronegative. The CDR3 runs from the conserved cysteine through the conserved F or W. The D gene is left open where the match is weak. Size values are once, few and many counts, or a class for expanded clones, and some rows have none.

J gene: TRBJ1-1
V gene: TRBV9
clone size: once
D gene: NA
CDR3 protein: CASSVDRSRGTEAFF
CDR3 DNA: TGTGCCAGCAGCGTAGACAGGTCCAGAGGCACTGAAGCTTTCTTT

J gene: TRBJ1-2
V gene: TRBV5-1
clone size: once
D gene: NA
CDR3 protein: CASSPSAAYYGYTF
CDR3 DNA: TGCGCCAGCAGCCCCTCAGCGGCTTACTATGGCTACACCTTC

J gene: TRBJ1-5
V gene: TRBV4-2
clone size: NA
D gene: NA
CDR3 protein: CASSPGGESEWGQPQHF
CDR3 DNA: TGTGCCAGCAGCCCCGGGGGGGAGTCCGAATGGGGTCAGCCCCAGCATTTT

J gene: TRBJ2-2
V gene: TRBV13
clone size: NA
D gene: TRBD1
CDR3 protein: CASSLAHRGNTGELFF
CDR3 DNA: TGTGCCAGCAGCTTAGCGCACAGGGGAAACACCGGGGAGCTGTTTTTT

J gene: TRBJ2-3
V gene: TRBV5-6
clone size: NA
D gene: TRBD1
CDR3 protein: CASSFRLTGGDSTDTQYF
CDR3 DNA: TGTGCCAGCAGCTTTCGTCTGACAGGGGGGGATAGCACAGATACGCAGTATTTT

J gene: TRBJ2-7
V gene: TRBV5-6
clone size: few
D gene: TRBD1
CDR3 protein: CASSLTGTARYYEQYF
CDR3 DNA: TGTGCCAGCAGTTTGACCGGGACAGCGAGATACTACGAGCAGTACTTC

J gene: TRBJ1-1
V gene: TRBV25-1
clone size: NA
D gene: NA
CDR3 protein: CASSHSQYTNTEAFF
CDR3 DNA: TGTGCCAGCAGTCACTCGCAATATACGAACACTGAAGCTTTCTTT

J gene: TRBJ1-4
V gene: TRBV5-1
clone size: NA
D gene: NA
CDR3 protein: CASSLATGNEKLFF
CDR3 DNA: TGCGCCAGCAGCTTGGCTACCGGGAATGAAAAACTGTTTTTT

J gene: TRBJ2-1
V gene: TRBV4-1
clone size: NA
D gene: TRBD2
CDR3 protein: CASSQDQARSGSIGEQFF
CDR3 DNA: TGCGCCAGCAGCCAAGATCAGGCCCGAAGCGGGAGTATAGGTGAGCAGTTCTTC

J gene: TRBJ2-1
V gene: TRBV10-2
clone size: NA
D gene: NA
CDR3 protein: CATARGSSYNEQFF
CDR3 DNA: TGCGCCACTGCCAGAGGAAGTTCCTACAATGAGCAGTTCTTC

J gene: TRBJ1-1
V gene: TRBV23-1
clone size: NA
D gene: TRBD1
CDR3 protein: CASSQPSGQGYTEAFF
CDR3 DNA: TGCGCCAGCAGTCAACCCTCGGGACAGGGGTACACTGAAGCTTTCTTT

J gene: TRBJ2-4
V gene: TRBV7-9
clone size: few
D gene: NA
CDR3 protein: CASSLGGGQAKNIQYF
CDR3 DNA: TGTGCCAGCAGCTTAGGGGGGGGCCAAGCCAAAAACATTCAGTACTTC

J gene: TRBJ1-3
V gene: TRBV5-6
clone size: NA
D gene: NA
CDR3 protein: CASSLFETGNTIYF
CDR3 DNA: TGTGCCAGCAGCTTGTTCGAGACTGGAAACACCATATATTTT

J gene: TRBJ2-1
V gene: TRBV21-1
clone size: NA
D gene: NA
CDR3 protein: CASSKARERGEQFF
CDR3 DNA: TGTGCCAGCAGCAAAGCGCGGGAGCGGGGAGAGCAGTTCTTC

J gene: TRBJ1-2
V gene: TRBV30
clone size: NA
D gene: NA
CDR3 protein: CAWRFRQAGGYTF
CDR3 DNA: TGTGCCTGGAGATTCCGACAGGCAGGTGGCTACACCTTC

J gene: TRBJ1-2
V gene: TRBV4-1
clone size: NA
D gene: TRBD1
CDR3 protein: CASSFRGGYTF
CDR3 DNA: TGCGCCAGCAGTTTCAGGGGGGGCTACACCTTC

J gene: TRBJ2-7
V gene: TRBV5-3
clone size: few
D gene: NA
CDR3 protein: CARSSYREGEQYF
CDR3 DNA: TGTGCCAGAAGCTCGTACAGGGAAGGGGAGCAGTACTTC

J gene: TRBJ1-6
V gene: TRBV6-1
clone size: few
D gene: NA
CDR3 protein: CASNLGGSPLHF
CDR3 DNA: TGTGCCAGCAACCTCGGCGGTTCACCCCTCCACTTT

J gene: TRBJ1-5
V gene: TRBV6-6
clone size: NA
D gene: TRBD1
CDR3 protein: CASIQTGGAGQPQHF
CDR3 DNA: TGTGCCAGCATCCAAACAGGGGGCGCGGGTCAGCCCCAGCATTTT

J gene: TRBJ2-7
V gene: TRBV10-2
clone size: NA
D gene: NA
CDR3 protein: CASSESSGHSYEQYF
CDR3 DNA: TGCGCCAGCAGTGAGTCGTCTGGCCACTCCTACGAGCAGTACTTC

J gene: TRBJ2-7
V gene: TRBV30
clone size: NA
D gene: TRBD2
CDR3 protein: CAWSRGRTSGVIYEQYF
CDR3 DNA: TGTGCCTGGAGTAGAGGCAGGACTAGCGGGGTCATCTACGAGCAGTACTTC

J gene: TRBJ2-3
V gene: TRBV4-2
clone size: NA
D gene: NA
CDR3 protein: CASSQGFVGRTDTQYF
CDR3 DNA: TGTGCCAGCAGCCAAGGTTTCGTCGGGAGAACGGATACGCAGTATTTT

J gene: TRBJ2-3
V gene: TRBV19
clone size: NA
D gene: NA
CDR3 protein: CASAPPGVDTQYF
CDR3 DNA: TGTGCCAGCGCCCCTCCGGGGGTAGATACGCAGTATTTT

J gene: TRBJ1-1
V gene: TRBV5-5
clone size: NA
D gene: NA
CDR3 protein: CASSLERPMNTEAFF
CDR3 DNA: TGTGCCAGCAGCTTGGAGAGGCCCATGAACACTGAAGCTTTCTTT

J gene: TRBJ2-6
V gene: TRBV5-4
clone size: NA
D gene: NA
CDR3 protein: CASRGGAANVLTF
CDR3 DNA: TGTGCCAGCAGGGGGGGGGCCGCCAACGTCCTGACTTTC

J gene: TRBJ1-1
V gene: TRBV6-5
clone size: once
D gene: TRBD1
CDR3 protein: CASRDRGSAFF
CDR3 DNA: TGTGCCAGCAGGGACAGGGGTTCAGCTTTCTTT

J gene: TRBJ2-7
V gene: TRBV6-1
clone size: few
D gene: NA
CDR3 protein: CASRDRVKMYEQYF
CDR3 DNA: TGTGCCAGCAGGGACAGAGTAAAGATGTACGAGCAGTACTTC

J gene: TRBJ1-2
V gene: TRBV6-6
clone size: NA
D gene: NA
CDR3 protein: CASRQGPRNYGYTF
CDR3 DNA: TGTGCCAGCAGACAGGGCCCCCGTAACTATGGCTACACCTTC

J gene: TRBJ1-5
V gene: TRBV7-2
clone size: NA
D gene: NA
CDR3 protein: CASSLNGGYQPQHF
CDR3 DNA: TGTGCCAGCAGCTTAAATGGGGGGTATCAGCCCCAGCATTTT

J gene: TRBJ2-1
V gene: TRBV4-1
clone size: few
D gene: TRBD2
CDR3 protein: CASSQWAGGYNEQFF
CDR3 DNA: TGCGCCAGCAGCCAATGGGCGGGGGGGTACAATGAGCAGTTCTTC

J gene: TRBJ2-7
V gene: TRBV5-4
clone size: NA
D gene: TRBD2
CDR3 protein: CASSRVTTSGGSYEQYF
CDR3 DNA: TGTGCCAGCAGCCGCGTCACGACTAGCGGGGGGTCCTACGAGCAGTACTTC

J gene: TRBJ1-1
V gene: TRBV6-1
clone size: NA
D gene: NA
CDR3 protein: CASSEFPTGMNTEAFF
CDR3 DNA: TGTGCCAGCAGTGAATTTCCGACGGGAATGAACACTGAAGCTTTCTTT

J gene: TRBJ2-1
V gene: TRBV5-1
clone size: NA
D gene: TRBD2
CDR3 protein: CASSSGTSASSYNEQFF
CDR3 DNA: TGCGCCAGCAGCTCCGGGACTAGCGCGAGCTCCTACAATGAGCAGTTCTTC

J gene: TRBJ2-1
V gene: TRBV27
clone size: NA
D gene: NA
CDR3 protein: CASRPWGRNEQFF
CDR3 DNA: TGTGCCAGCAGACCATGGGGGAGGAATGAGCAGTTCTTC

J gene: TRBJ2-2
V gene: TRBV5-1
clone size: NA
D gene: NA
CDR3 protein: CASSLNSYTGELFF
CDR3 DNA: TGCGCCAGCAGCCTGAACAGTTACACCGGGGAGCTGTTTTTT

J gene: TRBJ2-2
V gene: TRBV5-4
clone size: NA
D gene: NA
CDR3 protein: CASSLRPTGAGELFF
CDR3 DNA: TGTGCCAGCAGCTTGCGCCCCACGGGAGCCGGGGAGCTGTTTTTT

J gene: TRBJ1-5
V gene: TRBV6-1
clone size: NA
D gene: NA
CDR3 protein: CASSDQGLSNQPQHF
CDR3 DNA: TGTGCCAGCAGTGATCAGGGGTTGAGTAATCAGCCCCAGCATTTT

J gene: TRBJ2-7
V gene: TRBV28
clone size: few
D gene: TRBD2
CDR3 protein: CASGTSGRYEQYF
CDR3 DNA: TGTGCCAGCGGGACTAGCGGGAGGTACGAGCAGTACTTC

J gene: TRBJ2-1
V gene: TRBV29-1
clone size: NA
D gene: TRBD2
CDR3 protein: CSVSSKVGGSSYNEQFF
CDR3 DNA: TGCAGCGTTTCTTCGAAAGTCGGCGGGAGCTCCTACAATGAGCAGTTCTTC

J gene: TRBJ1-1
V gene: TRBV11-2
clone size: NA
D gene: TRBD1
CDR3 protein: CASSGRDRGFITEAFF
CDR3 DNA: TGTGCCAGCAGCGGCCGGGACAGGGGGTTCATCACTGAAGCTTTCTTT

J gene: TRBJ1-5
V gene: TRBV27
clone size: NA
D gene: NA
CDR3 protein: CASSLGGANQPQHF
CDR3 DNA: TGTGCCAGCAGTTTGGGAGGGGCGAATCAGCCCCAGCATTTT

J gene: TRBJ2-1
V gene: TRBV9
clone size: NA
D gene: TRBD2
CDR3 protein: CASSVGGTSGISNEQFF
CDR3 DNA: TGTGCCAGCAGCGTCGGGGGGACTAGCGGGATCTCTAATGAGCAGTTCTTC

J gene: TRBJ2-2
V gene: TRBV5-6
clone size: once
D gene: NA
CDR3 protein: CASSRVQGRGELFF
CDR3 DNA: TGTGCCAGCAGCCGAGTACAGGGACGCGGGGAGCTGTTTTTT